This entry lists 29 T cell receptor beta chains sequenced from one sample in a study of immune evolution from preneoplasia to lung adenocarcinoma. Assay: immunoSEQ multiplex PCR; the TCRdb copy retains only in-frame clones and omits some. In the table there are 1,700 or so clones, approximately 84% of which are singletons. The sequenced sample consisted of FFPE tissue from an adenomatous hyperplasia lung lesion. Specified subset: atypical adenomatous hyperplasia (AAH), lung preneoplasia. The receptors originated from an older donor with lung adenocarcinoma.

The rearrangement uses TRBV7-8 and TRBJ2-2, with D possibly TRBD1 on 5 matching bases. Germline lookup yields CDR1 SGHVS and CDR2 FQNEAQ. This CDR3 is 14 amino acids long. Trimming shortened V by 5 bases and J by 7 bases, and 14 bases separated the two germline ends. CDR3: CASSPQGDGGELFF. The CDR3, as DNA: TGTGCCAGCAGCCCCCAGGGTGACGGCGGGGAGCTGTTTTTT.

V is TRBV4-3 and J is TRBJ2-1; 7 nucleotides line up with TRBD1. CDR1 LGHNA and CDR2 YSLEER come from the germline V gene. The CDR3 extends over 14 amino acids. V dropped 0 bases and J dropped 12; count of bases not matched to a gene: 8. CDR3 nucleotide sequence: TGCGCCAGCAGCCAAGATACAGGGGTGGGACGGCAGTTCTTC. Translation: CASSQDTGVGRQFF.

The gene calls are TRBV18 and TRBJ1-5, with TRBD1 matching over 7 bases. The junction had 10 bases not matched to a gene; V was cut back by 5 bases and J by 6 bases. There are 15 residues in the CDR3. Germline lookup yields CDR1 KGHSH and CDR2 LQKENI. The CDR3 bases are TGTGCCAGCTCATCTGCCGGGACAGAGCCTCAGCCCCAGCATTTT. It specifies CASSSAGTEPQPQHF.

The CDR3 DNA reads as TGTGCCAGCTCACCGGACAGGTTATCTAACTATGGCTACACCTTC. It specifies CASSPDRLSNYGYTF. The rearrangement uses TRBV18 and TRBJ1-2, with 7 bases fitting TRBD1. Germline lookup yields CDR1 KGHSH and CDR2 LQKENI. The CDR3 runs to 15 residues. V trimming: 3 bases; J trimming: 0 bases; junction bases outside the gene matches: 4.

The chain combines TRBV11-2 with TRBJ1-2; no definite D call. Germline V CDR1 and CDR2: SGHAT, FQNNGV. The CDR3 extends over 15 amino acids. V lost 1 base, J lost 4 bases, and 13 bases lay in between. Here the CDR3 reads CASSLGAKVAYGYTF. For the CDR3, the DNA is TGTGCCAGCAGCTTAGGGGCAAAGGTGGCCTATGGCTACACCTTC.

This clone was detected once. The chain joins TRBV5-1 to TRBJ1-2; D not resolved. CDR1 and CDR2 from the germline V gene are SGHRS and YFSETQ. V shed 4 bases and J shed 3 bases, with 10 bases lying between them. The CDR3 covers 13 residues. The DNA of the CDR3 is TGCGCCAGCAGCGAGTTAGGTGACTATGGCTACACCTTC. Its translation is CASSELGDYGYTF. The full variable domain, rest sourced from reference TRBV5-1 and TRBJ1-2, is KAGVTQTPRYLIKTRGQQVTLSCSPISGHRSVSWYQQTPGQGLQFLFEYFSETQRNKGNFPGRFSGRQFSNSRSEMNVSTLELGDSALYLCASSELGDYGYTFGSGTRLTVV.

A few counts support this clone. DNA for the CDR3: TGTGCCAGCAGTTACCCCGAGAGAGAAGGGGAAGAGACCCAGTACTTC. Translating it yields CASSYPEREGEETQYF. The chain recombines TRBV6-5 with TRBJ2-5; tentatively, D is TRBD1 (5 bases). V lost 2 bases to trimming and J lost 3 bases, with 16 bases between them. Germline values: CDR1 MNHEY, CDR2 SVGAGI. The CDR3 is 16 residues long.

This chain joins TRBV11-2 and TRBJ2-7, with 7 bases lining up with TRBD1. The CDR3 totals 14 residues. V shed 3 bases and J 3 bases; nucleotides not matched to a gene: 5. Germline CDR1 SGHAT, CDR2 FQNNGV. The DNA of the CDR3 is TGTGCCAGCAGCTTTGCCGACAGGGTCTACGAGCAGTACTTC. Translation: CASSFADRVYEQYF. Combining the CDR3 with reference TRBV11-2 and TRBJ2-7 gives the whole variable domain EAGVAQSPRYKIIEKRQSVAFWCNPISGHATLYWYQQILGQGPKLLIQFQNNGVVDDSQLPKDRFSAERLKGVDSTLKIQPAKLEDSAVYLCASSFADRVYEQYFGPGTRLTVT.

The rearrangement links TRBV19 to TRBJ1-5; D not resolved. CDR3 length equals 15 residues. Trimming cost V 7 bases and J 1 base, with 14 bases left between them. Germline V lookup: CDR1 LNHDA, CDR2 SQIVND (reference sequence). CDR3 DNA sequence: TGTGCCAGTAACCTTGCCGGCGGGAGCAATCAGCCCCAGCATTTT. It is translated as CASNLAGGSNQPQHF.

The chain joins TRBV27 to TRBJ2-7; D unresolved. This CDR3 contains 14 residues. Trimming shortened V by 2 bases and J by 0 bases, and 8 bases separated the two germline ends. The germline gives CDR1 MNHEY, CDR2 SMNVEV (reference sequence). CDR3 nucleotide sequence: TGTGCCAGCAGTTTAAGGGATATCTCCTACGAGCAGTACTTC. Encoded protein: CASSLRDISYEQYF.

The chain has TRBV5-5 and TRBJ1-2; a weak D match, TRBD1 (6 bases). V lost 3 bases, J lost 6 bases, and 18 bases lay in between. Germline V lookup: CDR1 SGHKS, CDR2 YYEKEE (reference sequence). The CDR3 extends over 15 amino acids. The CDR3, as DNA: TGTGCCAGCAGCTATACGACGACAGGCGATCATGGCTACACCTTC. Translating gives CASSYTTTGDHGYTF. Using reference TRBV5-5 and TRBJ1-2 for the parts outside the CDR3, the full variable domain is DAGVTQSPTHLIKTRGQQVTLRCSPISGHKSVSWYQQVLGQGPQFIFQYYEKEERGRGNFPDRFSARQFPNYSSELNVNALLLGDSALYLCASSYTTTGDHGYTFGSGTRLTVV.

CDR3 DNA sequence: TGCACCAGCAGGCGCTCACAAAGTCGGGCCAACGTCCTGACTTTC. Its translation is CTSRRSQSRANVLTF. The chain recombines TRBV1 with TRBJ2-6. TRBV1 is labeled a pseudogene. CDR3 length: 15 residues.

This chain uses TRBV9 with TRBJ2-2; perhaps TRBD2 as D (6 bases). The CDR3 has 14 amino acids. Germline-derived CDR1 and CDR2 are SGDLS and YYNGEE. V was clipped by 3 bases and J by 8 bases, with 14 bases between them. For the CDR3, the DNA is TGTGCCAGCAGCGCCCAGCTAGCGTTGGGGGAGCTGTTTTTT. It is translated as CASSAQLALGELFF.

This rearrangement joins TRBV6-1 to TRBJ1-4; no clear D. In germline, CDR1 is MNHNS, CDR2 SASEGT. Trimming removed 2 bases at V and 4 bases at J, with 5 bases between. There are 13 residues in the CDR3. The CDR3 sequence: CASSENSNEKLFF. CDR3 in DNA: TGTGCCAGCAGTGAAAACAGTAATGAAAAACTGTTTTTT.

This clone was found a few times. The rearrangement joins TRBV11-2 to TRBJ1-4; D not certain. CDR3 length: 13 residues. Trimming shortened V by 5 bases and J by 8 bases, and 12 bases separated the two germline ends. Looked up from germline, CDR1 is SGHAT and CDR2 is FQNNGV. Here the CDR3 DNA reads TGTGCCAGCAGCACATATCGGCAGGAAAAACTGTTTTTT. Translating gives CASSTYRQEKLFF.

The chain uses TRBV28 and TRBJ1-1; D remains unclear. Germline V CDR1 and CDR2: MDHEN, SYDVKM. CDR3 length: 13 amino acids. The germline V and J ends were trimmed by 10 bases and 2 bases, with 14 bases remaining between them. The chain's CDR3 is CATIKRSNTEAFF. The CDR3 DNA is TGTGCCACCATTAAACGGTCCAACACTGAAGCTTTCTTT.

The V and J genes are TRBV28 and TRBJ2-1; 9 bases fit TRBD1. Unmatched junction bases numbered 4, after V lost 3 bases and J lost 4 bases. The CDR3 is 15 amino acids. Germline V CDR1 and CDR2: MDHEN, SYDVKM. CDR3 nucleotide sequence: TGTGCCAGCAGTTTTGGGGACAGGGTATACAATGAGCAGTTCTTC. This gives the protein CASSFGDRVYNEQFF.

The chain is built from TRBV5-6 and TRBJ1-2; TRBD1 agrees at 7 bases. The CDR3 loop spans 13 amino acids. Germline-derived CDR1 and CDR2 are SGHDT and YYEEEE. With V trimmed by 0 bases and J by 6 bases, 2 bases remained unmatched. DNA of the CDR3: TGTGCCAGCAGCTTGGTAGGGGGCCATGGCTACACCTTC. It is translated as CASSLVGGHGYTF. Looking up the rest from reference TRBV5-6 and TRBJ1-2 gives the full variable domain: DAGVTQSPTHLIKTRGQQVTLRCSPKSGHDTVSWYQQALGQGPQFIFQYYEEEERQRGNFPDRFSGHQFPNYSSELNVNALLLGDSALYLCASSLVGGHGYTFGSGTRLTVV.

The chain links TRBV19 to TRBJ1-2; D is undetermined. The CDR3 is made up of 16 amino acids. The V and J ends lost 3 bases and 4 bases respectively, with 18 bases between them. Germline CDR1 is LNHDA and CDR2 is SQIVND (reference sequence). The CDR3 DNA reads as TGTGCCAGTAGTATGGAGCGGAATCCTCGCCTCTATGGCTACACCTTC. It encodes CASSMERNPRLYGYTF.

J is TRBJ2-2 and V is TRBV9, with unresolved D. The CDR3 has 17 residues. CDR1 is SGDLS and CDR2 is YYNGEE in the germline V gene. Trimming removed 0 bases from V and 8 bases from J, with 20 bases in between. CDR3 loop: CASSVGALAVDRGELFF. In DNA form, the CDR3 reads TGTGCCAGCAGCGTAGGGGCACTTGCGGTGGATCGGGGGGAGCTGTTTTTT.

A note on this clone: This sample also contains other DNA sequences that code for the same CDR3. CDR3 amino acids: CAISESSGAEAFF. The CDR3 nucleotides read TGTGCCATCAGTGAGTCCTCTGGGGCTGAAGCTTTCTTT. This chain links TRBV10-3 with TRBJ1-1; D gene ambiguous. Trimming stripped 0 bases from V and 6 bases from J, with 8 bases between. Germline V gene sequence: CDR1 ENHRY, CDR2 SYGVKD. The CDR3 is made up of 13 amino acids.

The CDR3 sequence is CASSSRGDSYEQYF. CDR3 DNA: TGTGCCAGCAGCTCACGAGGGGACTCCTACGAGCAGTACTTC. The chain employs TRBV11-2 and TRBJ2-7; TRBD1 or TRBD2 may be the D gene (5 bases each). In germline, CDR1 is SGHAT, CDR2 FQNNGV. The V gene lost 4 bases and the J gene lost 0 bases, with 10 bases spanning the gap. The CDR3 is 14 amino acids.

The chain uses TRBV6-1 and TRBJ1-2, with a tentative D call TRBD1 (5 bases). Germline CDR1 MNHNS, CDR2 SASEGT. V lost 8 bases to trimming and J lost 7 bases, with 11 bases between them. The CDR3 loop spans 11 amino acids. CDR3 bases: TGTGCCAGCGAACAGGTTGTTGGCTACACCTTC. Translation: CASEQVVGYTF.

J is TRBJ2-7 and V is TRBV25-1; no clear D gene. Germline V gene sequence: CDR1 MGHDK, CDR2 SYGVNS. The CDR3 runs to 15 residues. Trimming pared 2 bases from V and 2 bases from J, leaving 13 bases between. CDR3 in DNA: TGTGCCAGCAGTGAACCGGGCCTTGGGGCCTACGAGCAGTACTTC. It translates to CASSEPGLGAYEQYF.

This clone was counted only a few times. The V and J genes are TRBV27 and TRBJ2-7; D ambiguous. V was pared by 3 bases and J by 2 bases, with 11 bases between. The CDR3 totals 14 residues. In germline, CDR1 is MNHEY, CDR2 SMNVEV (reference sequence). The CDR3 is CASSFLGHTYEQYF. The CDR3 coding sequence is TGTGCCAGCAGTTTTCTAGGGCATACCTACGAGCAGTACTTC.

This clone showed up just once. CDR3 in amino acids: CASSFLGQGNEQYF. The CDR3 bases are TGTGCCAGCAGCTTTTTGGGACAGGGAAACGAGCAGTACTTC. The J gene is TRBJ2-7, the V gene TRBV5-6, with 9 nucleotides matching TRBD1. The junction had 5 bases not matched to a gene; V was cut back by 2 bases and J by 5 bases. The CDR3 has 14 residues. Germline CDR1 reads SGHDT; CDR2 reads YYEEEE. The variable domain in full, with the rest retrieved from reference TRBV5-6 and TRBJ2-7, is DAGVTQSPTHLIKTRGQQVTLRCSPKSGHDTVSWYQQALGQGPQFIFQYYEEEERQRGNFPDRFSGHQFPNYSSELNVNALLLGDSALYLCASSFLGQGNEQYFGPGTRLTVT.

The chain uses TRBV27 and TRBJ2-1; D unclear. V was trimmed by 3 bases and J by 3 bases, leaving 6 bases between them. Germline CDR1 and CDR2: MNHEY and SMNVEV (reference sequence). The CDR3 extends over 13 amino acids. The CDR3 sequence is CASSLNHYNEQFF. The CDR3 DNA follows: TGTGCCAGCAGTTTGAACCACTACAATGAGCAGTTCTTC.

The chain links TRBV7-2 to TRBJ2-7; TRBD2 might be the D (5 bases). The V and J ends lost 3 bases and 2 bases respectively, with 14 bases between them. In germline, CDR1 is SGHTA, CDR2 FQGNSA. The CDR3 sequence is 15 residues long. The CDR3 DNA reads TGTGCCAGCAGCTTCTCTGCGGGTGGCACCTACGAGCAGTACTTC. As protein: CASSFSAGGTYEQYF.

This clone appeared a single time. The rearrangement uses TRBV30 and TRBJ1-1, with a possible D match to TRBD1 (6 bases). The CDR3 consists of 13 residues. V gave up 0 bases and J gave up 4 bases, with 9 bases separating them. Germline CDR1 is GTSNPN and CDR2 is SVGIG (reference sequence). CDR3 region: CAWSVGGGTEAFF. DNA of the CDR3: TGTGCCTGGAGTGTAGGGGGGGGCACTGAAGCTTTCTTT.